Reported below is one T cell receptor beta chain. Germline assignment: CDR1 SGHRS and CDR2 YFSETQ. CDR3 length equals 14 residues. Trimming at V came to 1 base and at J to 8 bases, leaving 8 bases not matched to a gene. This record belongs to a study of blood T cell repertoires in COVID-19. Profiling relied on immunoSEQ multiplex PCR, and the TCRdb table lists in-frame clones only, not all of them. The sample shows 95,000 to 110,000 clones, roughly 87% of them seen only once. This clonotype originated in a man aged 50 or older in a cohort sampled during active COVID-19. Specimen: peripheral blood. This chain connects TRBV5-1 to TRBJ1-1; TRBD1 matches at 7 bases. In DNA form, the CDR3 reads TGCGCCAGCAGCTTGAGATCGGGGACAGAAGAAGCTTTCTTT. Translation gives CASSLRSGTEEAFF.